Following are 16 T cell receptor beta chains from one sample sequenced in a study of blood T cell repertoires in COVID-19. Sequencing was performed with immunoSEQ multiplex PCR; in TCRdb, only in-frame clones are kept and a portion is missing. The sample carries roughly 100,000 clones, under 90% recorded once. Sequenced sample: peripheral blood. These receptors were collected from a human donor in a cohort sampled during active or convalescent COVID-19.

V usage is TRBV6-4 and J usage is TRBJ2-1; a possible D gene is TRBD2 (5 bases). Per the germline V gene, CDR1 is MRHNA and CDR2 is SNTAGT. The CDR3 contains 13 residues. The ends were cut back, 3 bases at V and 7 bases at J, with 10 bases in the middle. As DNA, the CDR3 is TGTGCCAGCAGTGAGCGGGCGCAAAATGAGCAGTTCTTC. Translated, it gives CASSERAQNEQFF.

This chain uses TRBV29-1 with TRBJ2-5; D ambiguous. The CDR3 spans 11 residues. The germline gives CDR1 SQVTM, CDR2 ANQGSEA. Between the trimmed V and J ends, which lost 4 bases and 6 bases, there was a span of 9 bases. CDR3 sequence (DNA): TGCAGCGTTGTTTACAGCCAGACCCAGTACTTC. It yields the protein CSVVYSQTQYF.

This chain joins TRBV4-1 and TRBJ2-3; 8 bases align to TRBD2. The CDR3 covers 18 residues. Germline CDR1 MGHRA, CDR2 YSYEKL. The V gene end was trimmed by 2 bases and the J gene end by 9 bases; junction bases not matched to a gene: 19. The CDR3 is CASSQLASGGPSGRTQYF. The DNA of the CDR3 is TGCGCCAGCAGCCAACTGGCCTCGGGGGGGCCATCGGGTCGCACGCAGTATTTT.

The chain recombines TRBV19 with TRBJ2-2; 9 bases match TRBD1. Trimming removed 3 bases from V and 5 bases from J; junction bases left unmatched: 7. Germline CDR1 and CDR2: LNHDA and SQIVND (reference sequence). CDR3 length: 16 amino acids. CDR3 residues: CASSILGQGVTGELFF. CDR3 in DNA: TGTGCCAGTAGTATCCTGGGACAGGGTGTAACCGGGGAGCTGTTTTTT.

V gene TRBV18 combines with J gene TRBJ1-4; D call uncertain. CDR3 length equals 15 residues. In germline, CDR1 is KGHSH, CDR2 LQKENI. Trimming took off 6 bases at V and 4 bases at J, with 15 bases between the two ends. The CDR3 reads CASSYTQRNNEKLFF. Here the CDR3 DNA reads TGTGCCAGCTCCTACACCCAGAGGAATAATGAAAAACTGTTTTTT.

The chain has TRBV11-3 and TRBJ1-1; 9 positions agree with TRBD1. Germline lookup yields CDR1 SGHNT and CDR2 YENEEA. V was pared by 6 bases and J by 2 bases, with 10 bases of the junction left unmatched. The CDR3 is 16 amino acids. CDR3 in DNA: TGTGCCAGCAGTCGGTCCCCGGACAGGGGAAACACTGAAGCTTTCTTT. Translation: CASSRSPDRGNTEAFF.

The V and J genes are TRBV28 and TRBJ2-3, with no clear D. V lost 10 bases and J 0 bases, leaving 5 bases between the germline ends. The CDR3 consists of 11 residues. CDR1 and CDR2 from the germline V gene are MDHEN and SYDVKM. In nucleotides, the CDR3 is TGTGCCACCCATAGCACAGATACGCAGTATTTT. It codes for CATHSTDTQYF.

V gene TRBV7-3 combines with J gene TRBJ1-1, with D hard to call. Per the germline V gene, CDR1 is SGHTA and CDR2 is FQGTGA. V lost 6 bases to trimming and J lost 4 bases, with 18 bases between them. This CDR3 is 15 amino acids long. CDR3 sequence (DNA): TGTGCCAGCAGTCGAGACCCCGGTAGAGGCACTGAAGCTTTCTTT. Translated: CASSRDPGRGTEAFF.

The V gene is TRBV5-6, the J gene TRBJ1-6; 9 bases are shared with TRBD1. The V segment lost 0 bases and the J segment 10 bases; nucleotides outside the gene matches: 5. Germline-derived CDR1 and CDR2 are SGHDT and YYEEEE. This CDR3 is 15 amino acids long. The CDR3 region has the DNA TGTGCCAGCAGCTTGGGGGGACAGGGTTGGTCACCCCTCCACTTT. Its translation: CASSLGGQGWSPLHF. The whole variable domain, remainder taken from reference TRBV5-6 and TRBJ1-6, is DAGVTQSPTHLIKTRGQQVTLRCSPKSGHDTVSWYQQALGQGPQFIFQYYEEEERQRGNFPDRFSGHQFPNYSSELNVNALLLGDSALYLCASSLGGQGWSPLHFGNGTRLTVT.

The chain links TRBV5-1 to TRBJ2-7; tentative D call: TRBD1 (5 bases). This CDR3 is built from 14 residues. The germline V gene has CDR1 SGHRS and CDR2 YFSETQ. The V and J ends lost 0 bases and 3 bases respectively, with 10 bases between them. DNA of the CDR3: TGCGCCAGCAGCTTGGGCAGGGTAGGCTACGAGCAGTACTTC. It codes for CASSLGRVGYEQYF.

This clone was counted only a few times. This chain joins TRBV19 and TRBJ1-2, with 7 positions matching TRBD1. The CDR3 has 14 amino acids. With V trimmed by 7 bases and J by 6 bases, 11 bases remained unmatched. The germline CDR1 and CDR2 sequences are LNHDA and SQIVND (reference sequence). CDR3 nucleotides: TGTGCCAGTACCCTAAACAGGGGACGGGATGGCTACACCTTC. Its protein is CASTLNRGRDGYTF.

V is TRBV5-3 and J is TRBJ1-1; 7 positions match TRBD1. TRBV5-3 is an ORF, and what it does is uncertain. Germline trimming cut 2 bases from V and 0 bases from J; bases unmatched to any gene: 16. CDR3 length: 19 amino acids. CDR3 DNA: TGTGCCAGAAGCTTTGACACCGCAGGGGGTTATCCTATGAACACTGAAGCTTTCTTT. Its translation is CARSFDTAGGYPMNTEAFF.

A few counts support this clone. V usage is TRBV14 and J usage is TRBJ1-5; D might be TRBD1 (5 bases). V was trimmed by 2 bases and J by 0 bases, leaving 8 bases between them. The CDR3 has 15 amino acids. Per the germline V gene, CDR1 is SGHDN and CDR2 is FVKESK. CDR3 amino acids: CASSQRTCSNQPQHF. In DNA form, the CDR3 reads TGTGCCAGCAGCCAACGGACATGTAGCAATCAGCCCCAGCATTTT.

The rearrangement joins TRBV15 to TRBJ2-1; D might be TRBD1 (6 bases). Germline CDR1 reads LNHNV; CDR2 reads YYDKDF (reference sequence). The CDR3 spans 13 residues. Trimming took 5 bases from V and 12 from J, leaving 17 bases between them. The CDR3 nucleotides are TGTGCCACCAGCCCGGGGACACTTTTTGGGCAGTTCTTC. It yields the protein CATSPGTLFGQFF.

By sample share, this clone is medium-sized. The rearrangement joins TRBV19 to TRBJ1-5, with D tentatively TRBD1 (6 bases). Per germline, CDR1 LNHDA and CDR2 SQIVND (reference sequence). V lost 7 bases to trimming and J lost 4 bases, with 14 bases between them. The CDR3 is 14 amino acids. The CDR3 sequence: CASKGGQLNQPQHF. As DNA, the CDR3 is TGTGCCAGTAAGGGGGGGCAGTTGAATCAGCCCCAGCATTTT. Together with reference TRBV19 and TRBJ1-5, the CDR3 gives the full variable domain: DGGITQSPKYLFRKEGQNVTLSCEQNLNHDAMYWYRQDPGQGLRLIYYSQIVNDFQKGDIAEGYSVSREKKESFPLTVTSAQKNPTAFYLCASKGGQLNQPQHFGDGTRLSIL.

The chain employs TRBV5-5 and TRBJ2-7; 7 nucleotides align to TRBD2. Germline values: CDR1 SGHKS, CDR2 YYEKEE (reference sequence). V dropped 2 bases and J dropped 3; count of bases not matched to a gene: 5. The CDR3 spans 14 residues. The CDR3, as DNA: TGTGCCAGCAGCTTAGCGGGGAAGGACTACGAGCAGTACTTC. It is translated as CASSLAGKDYEQYF.